A selection of T cell receptor beta chains follows, all from one sample in a study of T cell changes during pregnancy in multiple sclerosis. Profiled with immunoSEQ multiplex PCR; TCRdb holds only in-frame clones, not every one. Of 65,000 to 80,000 clones in the sample, 90% were seen once. The sequencing used peripheral blood, collected in the third trimester of pregnancy. The receptor source for this set is a female donor with multiple sclerosis, enrolled in a pregnancy study. The CDR3 runs from the conserved cysteine through the conserved F or W. The D gene is left open where the match is weak. Clone size, where shown, is once, few, many, or a class for clones that have expanded.

d_gene | abundance | j_gene | v_gene | CDR3nt | CDR3aa
NA | NA | TRBJ2-1 | TRBV5-8 | TGTGCCAGCAGCTTGGGGTCATCGGTCAATGAGCAGTTCTTC | CASSLGSSVNEQFF
NA | NA | TRBJ1-1 | TRBV4-1 | TGCGCCAGCAGCCAAGATCAAATGGCTGCAACACTGAACACTGAAGCTTTCTTT | CASSQDQMAATLNTEAFF
TRBD2 | NA | TRBJ2-3 | TRBV9 | TGTGCCAGCAGCTCCCTTGGTAGCGGGACTAGCACAGATACGCAGTATTTT | CASSSLGSGTSTDTQYF
TRBD1 | NA | TRBJ1-2 | TRBV11-2 | TGTGCCAGCAGCTCAATTGCCGGACAGGGGGGACTTGGTGGCTACACCTTC | CASSSIAGQGGLGGYTF
NA | NA | TRBJ2-1 | TRBV6-1 | TGTGCCAGCAGCGTGAGCGGAGATACCTACAATGAGCAGTTCTTC | CASSVSGDTYNEQFF
NA | NA | TRBJ2-7 | TRBV4-3 | TGCGCCAGCAGCCCGTGGCCTGGGGGCTTCGACGAGCAGTACTTC | CASSPWPGGFDEQYF
NA | NA | TRBJ2-7 | TRBV5-1 | TGCGCCAGCAGCAGCATCATGAGCGGAGGCTACGAGCAGTACTTC | CASSSIMSGGYEQYF
TRBD1 | NA | TRBJ2-5 | TRBV9 | TGTGCCAGCAGCTTGGGACAGGGGGGACGGTACCAAGAGACCCAGTACTTC | CASSLGQGGRYQETQYF
NA | NA | TRBJ1-1 | TRBV4-1 | TGCGCCAGCAGCCCTGCTGGGGGCCGGGTCACTGAAGCTTTCTTT | CASSPAGGRVTEAFF
NA | few | TRBJ1-3 | TRBV10-3 | TGTGCCATCAGGAACGAGGGGGACACCATATATTTT | CAIRNEGDTIYF
NA | NA | TRBJ1-4 | TRBV10-3 | TGTGCCATCAGCGCAGGGGAAGATGAAAAACTGTTTTTT | CAISAGEDEKLFF
TRBD1 | NA | TRBJ2-5 | TRBV10-3 | TGTGCCATCAGTGTACAGGGGGGAGTTTGGGAGACCCAGTACTTC | CAISVQGGVWETQYF
TRBD1 | NA | TRBJ2-7 | TRBV7-9 | TGTGCCAGCAGTGACCGGGACAGGGGCTCCTACGAGCAGTACTTC | CASSDRDRGSYEQYF
NA | NA | TRBJ2-7 | TRBV5-6 | TGTGCCAGCAGCCATAGAACTACCCCTATGTACGAGCAGTACTTC | CASSHRTTPMYEQYF
TRBD1 | NA | TRBJ1-2 | TRBV5-3 | TGTGCCGGAGCTCCGTTGGGACAGGGGGCAGGAGGCTACACCTTC | CAGAPLGQGAGGYTF
TRBD1 | NA | TRBJ1-1 | TRBV7-2 | TGTGCCAGCAGCTTAGCGCTGGGGACAGCAACGGAAGCTTTCTTT | CASSLALGTATEAFF
TRBD1 | NA | TRBJ2-6 | TRBV19 | TGTGCCAGTAGTTCACCCGGGACAGGGGTCCTGACTTTC | CASSSPGTGVLTF
TRBD1 | NA | TRBJ2-3 | TRBV5-1 | TGCGCCAGCAGCTTGGATTTGCGGGACAGGGTCACAGATACGCAGTATTTT | CASSLDLRDRVTDTQYF
TRBD2 | NA | TRBJ2-1 | TRBV7-6 | TGTGCCAGCAGCTTAGAGATCCCTTTGGCTAGCGGAGACAATGAGCAGTTCTTC | CASSLEIPLASGDNEQFF
TRBD1 | NA | TRBJ1-6 | TRBV7-2 | TGTGCCAGCAGACGGACAGGGGAAAGTTCACCCCTCCACTTT | CASRRTGESSPLHF
NA | NA | TRBJ2-5 | TRBV7-7 | TGTGCCAGCAGCTCCCAGTATGACCAAGAGACCCAGTACTTC | CASSSQYDQETQYF
NA | once | TRBJ2-2 | TRBV5-6 | TGTGCCAGCAGCTGGAGCACCGGGGAGCTGTTTTTT | CASSWSTGELFF
NA | once | TRBJ1-1 | TRBV6-6 | TGTGCCAGCAGTTGGGCCGAGGGGAACACTGAAGCTTTCTTT | CASSWAEGNTEAFF
NA | NA | TRBJ2-7 | TRBV28 | TGTGCCAGCAGTTCCAGGGAATACGAGCAGTACTTC | CASSSREYEQYF
TRBD1 | NA | TRBJ2-7 | TRBV6-4 | TGTGCCAGCAGTGTCAACCCTCAGGGGGAAGAGCAGTACTTC | CASSVNPQGEEQYF